Below, 6 T cell receptor beta chains from the same sample are listed, as sequenced in a study of blood T cell repertoires in COVID-19 (dated by TCRdb to 2019 to 2021). The receptor library was made with the immunoSEQ multiplex PCR assay. In TCRdb, the immuneACCESS table is reduced to in-frame sequences with V and J assigned. These tables do not hold every clone; where another copy was compared, an unresolved V gene accounts for under half, and the others remain unexplained. The sample table shows 150,000 to 200,000 clones, and 75% to 90% are seen once. In total, the top ten clones hold roughly 3.4% of the sample. The sequencing input was PBMCs or T cells enriched from blood (not recorded which). Receptor source: a woman aged 60-75 years who had recovered from COVID-19.

This clone was observed a handful of times. The chain is built from TRBV27 and TRBJ2-6, with a weak D call TRBD1 (7 bases). The CDR3 has 15 residues. Looked up from germline, CDR1 is MNHEY and CDR2 is SMNVEV (reference sequence). V dropped 6 bases and J dropped 2 bases, with 11 bases sitting between them. CDR3 amino acids: CASSPRGAGANVLTF. CDR3 bases: TGTGCCAGCAGCCCCAGGGGGGCTGGGGCCAACGTCCTGACTTTC.

The chain links TRBV18 to TRBJ1-2; 9 bases are a match to TRBD1. This CDR3 is 15 amino acids long. Trimming cost V 3 bases and J 5 bases; bases outside gene matches: 7. Germline V gene sequence: CDR1 KGHSH, CDR2 LQKENI. The CDR3 spells CASSPRTGVDYGYTF. In DNA, the CDR3 is TGTGCCAGCTCACCGCGGACAGGGGTAGATTATGGCTACACCTTC.

V gene TRBV10-3 combines with J gene TRBJ2-1; 7 bases agree with TRBD1. The V segment lost 2 bases and the J segment 10 bases; nucleotides outside the gene matches: 8. The CDR3 length is 14 residues. CDR1 ENHRY and CDR2 SYGVKD come from the germline V gene. The CDR3 protein is CAISERGLNEEQFF. The CDR3 DNA sequence: TGTGCCATCAGTGAGAGGGGGCTCAATGAGGAGCAGTTCTTC.

This rearrangement joins TRBV10-1 to TRBJ2-7, with D perhaps TRBD2 (7 bases). V gave up 4 bases and J gave up 0 bases, with 19 bases separating them. The CDR3 runs to 17 residues. Germline V CDR1 and CDR2: WNHNN, SYGVQD (reference sequence). This CDR3 reads CASSVPGGPLSSYEQYF. The CDR3 DNA sequence: TGCGCCAGCAGTGTCCCCGGGGGGCCCTTAAGCTCCTACGAGCAGTACTTC.

This sequence joins TRBV25-1 and TRBJ1-2; the D is unclear. The CDR3 extends over 14 amino acids. Germline V gene data show CDR1 as MGHDK and CDR2 as SYGVNS. Deletions cut 2 bases from V and 7 bases from J, with 14 bases between. The CDR3 loop is CASSERFRRGGYTF. The CDR3 DNA sequence: TGTGCCAGCAGTGAAAGGTTCCGGCGGGGTGGCTACACCTTC.

The chain couples TRBV5-4 to TRBJ2-7; 9 nucleotides align to TRBD1. The J segment lost 5 bases and the V segment lost 4 bases, leaving 7 bases of the junction unmatched. The CDR3 contains 14 residues. Germline values: CDR1 SGHNT, CDR2 YYREEE (reference sequence). The DNA of the CDR3 is TGTGCCAGCAGCGCCGGGACAGGGTCCGACGAGCAGTACTTC. It is translated as CASSAGTGSDEQYF.